The clone carrying this T cell receptor (beta chain) was seen a few times. Its specificity is unknown. The data are from a study of cytomegalovirus exposure and HLA in healthy donors. General observations from the study: Association with HLA alleles at 0.05 false discovery rate was found for 17,000 or so TCR beta sequences in a later analysis. According to an earlier analysis, most TCR beta V segments yielded productive rearrangements about 90% or about 30% of the time.

PCR employed 60 Vbeta and 13 Jbeta primers. Using immunoSEQ multiplex PCR, the repertoire was profiled, and TCRdb retains in-frame clones only, with some absent. The sample has about 150,000 clones; about four fifths are singletons. Trimming took off 4 bases at V and 3 bases at J, with 9 bases between the two ends. The germline gives CDR1 LNHDA, CDR2 SQIVND (reference sequence). The CDR3 spans 13 residues. This receptor was identified in a man between 18 and 29 years old in good health and CMV-seronegative. Sequencing was carried out using PBMCs. The chain employs TRBV19 and TRBJ1-1, with D maybe TRBD1 (6 bases). The CDR3 DNA is TGTGCCAGTAGTACCAACAGGGACACTGAAGCTTTCTTT. This codes for CASSTNRDTEAFF.